This T cell receptor beta chain appears in the sequencing data of a study of cytomegalovirus exposure and HLA in healthy donors. The study, taken as a whole, reports: Most CMV-associated TCR beta chains were later found to appear HLA-restricted. Reported results showed that the classifier diagnosed cytomegalovirus status with high specificity and sensitivity. With later analysis, a missense DCLRE1C variant became linked to TCR beta V- and J-gene trimming.

PCR primers comprised 60 Vbeta and 13 Jbeta primers. Data came from immunoSEQ multiplex PCR; TCRdb stores just in-frame clones and leaves some out. Counted here are 140,000 or so clones, roughly 65% occurring once; the ten biggest clones make up more than 4%. As concerns this clone: Its antigen is unknown.

Sequencing was done on a sample of PBMCs. This clonotype was obtained from a man aged 55-75 years in good health and CMV-seronegative.

CDR3 in amino acids: CASRTTGADTQYF. The CDR3 nucleotides read TGTGCCAGCAGAACCACCGGGGCAGATACGCAGTATTTT. The chain couples TRBV28 to TRBJ2-3, with D perhaps TRBD2 (5 bases). The CDR3 extends over 13 amino acids. Germline lookup yields CDR1 MDHEN and CDR2 SYDVKM. V was trimmed by 6 bases and J by 4 bases, leaving 11 bases between them.